This TCR beta chain was sequenced for a study of molecular identifiers for immune sequencing clone quantification. TCRdb analysed the PCR reads with MiXCR anew, one entry per CDR3 protein. The sample yields a few hundred thousand distinct CDR3 sequences, around a fifth seen once. This clonotype was observed at least ten times. V lost 4 bases and J 5 bases, leaving 9 bases between the germline ends. The CDR3 runs to 12 residues. Germline values: CDR1 MDHEN, CDR2 SYDVKM. Sequencing used naive CD8+ T cells from blood, with Jurkat cell RNA spiked in. Noted subset: FACS-sorted CD8+CD4-CCR7+CD45RA+ naive T cells. The TCR sequence derives from a human donor in good health. Some libraries in this study had Jurkat cell RNA spiked in. This rearrangement joins TRBV28 to TRBJ2-7; D perhaps matches TRBD2 (5 bases). The chain's CDR3 is CASSSPGNEQYF. CDR3 DNA sequence: TGTGCCAGCAGTTCTCCGGGGAACGAGCAGTACTTC.